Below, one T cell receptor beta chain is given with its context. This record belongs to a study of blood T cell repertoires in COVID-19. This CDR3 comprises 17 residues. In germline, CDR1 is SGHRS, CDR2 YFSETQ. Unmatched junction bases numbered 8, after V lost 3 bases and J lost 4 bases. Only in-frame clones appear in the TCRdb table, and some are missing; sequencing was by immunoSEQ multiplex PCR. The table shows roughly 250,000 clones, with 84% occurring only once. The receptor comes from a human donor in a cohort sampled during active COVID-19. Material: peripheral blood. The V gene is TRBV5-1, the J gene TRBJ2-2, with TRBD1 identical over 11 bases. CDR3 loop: CASSYSGQGGFTGELFF. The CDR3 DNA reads TGCGCCAGCAGCTACTCGGGACAGGGGGGGTTCACCGGGGAGCTGTTTTTT.